The 8 T cell receptor beta chains below come from one sample, sequenced in a study of T cells after yellow fever vaccination. Via MiXCR, TCRdb re-called the 5' RACE reads, giving one row per CDR3 protein. The data show 250,000 to 400,000 distinct CDR3 sequences, around 4.5% seen once. Sequencing was performed on PBMCs, taken 15 days after the yellow fever booster vaccination. The origin of the receptors is a young man who received the YFV17D yellow fever vaccine.

This clonotype was found many times. The chain's CDR3 is CASSLDSFNSPLHF. The DNA of the CDR3 is TGTGCCAGCAGCCTGGACAGCTTCAATTCACCCCTCCACTTT. The chain joins TRBV7-9 to TRBJ1-6, with a tentative D call TRBD1 (6 bases). Trimming took off 5 bases at V and 7 bases at J, with 12 bases between the two ends. Germline V gene sequence: CDR1 SEHNR, CDR2 FQNEAQ (reference sequence). The CDR3 runs 14 residues.

J is TRBJ2-3 and V is TRBV4-3; 7 positions match TRBD1. CDR1 is LGHNA, CDR2 YSLEER, per germline. The CDR3 runs to 18 residues. V trimming: 1 base; J trimming: 1 base; junction bases outside the gene matches: 11. This CDR3 reads CASSQVPQQGWGTDTQYF. As DNA, the CDR3 is TGCGCCAGCAGCCAAGTTCCTCAACAGGGGTGGGGCACAGATACGCAGTATTTT.

There are a few counts of this clonotype. One end of the junction is discordant with germline, which a read error may explain. The rearrangement uses TRBV7-9 and TRBJ1-2; tentatively, D is TRBD1 (6 bases). From germline, CDR1 is SEHNR and CDR2 FQNEAQ (reference sequence). The CDR3 has 12 amino acids. As DNA, the CDR3 is TGTGACAGCAGAAGGGAGGGGGATGGCTACACCTTC. Protein product: CDSRREGDGYTF.

Only a few counts were recorded for this clonotype. The chain recombines TRBV5-1 with TRBJ1-3, with TRBD1 matching 8 bases. The CDR3 extends over 16 amino acids. The V and J ends lost 1 base and 4 bases, in that order; junction bases with no gene match: 7. Per germline, CDR1 SGHRS and CDR2 YFSETQ. This CDR3 reads CASSLSTPGGGNTIYF. The CDR3 coding sequence is TGCGCCAGCAGCTTGTCCACTCCAGGGGGCGGAAACACCATATATTTT. Supplemented by reference TRBV5-1 and TRBJ1-3, the full variable domain reads KAGVTQTPRYLIKTRGQQVTLSCSPISGHRSVSWYQQTPGQGLQFLFEYFSETQRNKGNFPGRFSGRQFSNSRSEMNVSTLELGDSALYLCASSLSTPGGGNTIYFGEGSWLTVV.

As DNA, the CDR3 is TGTGCCAGCAGTGACCCCCTCAGTTTTCACTACGAGCAGTACGTC. This codes for CASSDPLSFHYEQYV. This chain links TRBV6-4 with TRBJ2-7, with unresolved D. Trimming stripped 2 bases from V and 3 bases from J, with 14 bases between. Germline V gene lookup returns CDR1 MRHNA and CDR2 SNTAGT. The CDR3 contains 15 residues.

This chain connects TRBV5-1 to TRBJ2-1, with 9 bases identical to TRBD2. Germline V gene sequence: CDR1 SGHRS, CDR2 YFSETQ. The CDR3 sequence is 16 residues long. Trimming cost V 0 bases and J 12 bases; bases outside gene matches: 13. The CDR3 region has the DNA TGCGCCAGCAGCTTGGGGGGACTTCTAGCGGGATCGATGCAGTTCTTC. It yields the protein CASSLGGLLAGSMQFF.

Many counts were recorded for this clonotype. The chain combines TRBV4-1 with TRBJ2-1; D is uncertain. Germline-derived CDR1 and CDR2 are MGHRA and YSYEKL. Trimming stripped 2 bases from V and 6 bases from J, with 8 bases between. CDR3 size: 13 residues. Here the CDR3 DNA reads TGCGCCAGCAGCCAACTGGGGTTCAATGAGCAGTTCTTC. Protein: CASSQLGFNEQFF.

This chain links TRBV7-2 with TRBJ2-3, with 7 bases that match TRBD2. The CDR3 covers 15 residues. Germline V gene sequence: CDR1 SGHTA, CDR2 FQGNSA. Trimming cost V 5 bases and J 2 bases; bases outside gene matches: 7. CDR3 DNA sequence: TGTGCCAGCAGCGCCCGGGGGGTAGACACAGATACGCAGTATTTT. Residues: CASSARGVDTDTQYF.